The T cell receptor beta chain under discussion was sequenced for a study of blood T cell repertoires in COVID-19. Turning to the study itself: The United States, Italy and Spain provided the acute and convalescent COVID-19 samples.

V lost 4 bases, J lost 3 bases, and 2 bases stayed unmatched. Germline CDR1 and CDR2: LNHDA and SQIVND (reference sequence). CDR3 length: 15 residues. Sequencing used immunoSEQ multiplex PCR; TCRdb keeps in-frame clones, though not all of them. The data contain about 160,000 clones, roughly 86% of them seen just once; the ten biggest clones take up under 5%. This receptor was taken from a woman aged 60-75 years who had recovered from COVID-19. Specimen: peripheral blood. This chain connects TRBV19 to TRBJ2-2; 10 positions match TRBD2. The CDR3 region has the DNA TGTGCCAGTAGTAGAGGACTAGCGGACACCGGGGAGCTGTTTTTT. Its translation: CASSRGLADTGELFF.